This T cell receptor (beta chain) was sequenced for a study of siplizumab effects on memory and regulatory T cells. The repertoire was sequenced with immunoSEQ multiplex PCR; TCRdb's copy has only in-frame clones and lacks some. Here the sample spans a few thousand clones, roughly 50% being singletons. Mixed lymphocyte reaction cells underwent less than 7 days of coculture at 37°C. Whole-study findings and limits: No naive or memory phenotype could be assigned to roughly 80-97% of proliferating clones.

Remarks on this clone: Its cognate antigen is unknown.

What was sequenced was CFSE-low (dividing) CD4+ T cells sorted from an allogeneic mixed lymphocyte reaction. The receptor was isolated from a human donor in good health; the cells came from an allogeneic mixed lymphocyte reaction. Some clones in this sample may be carry-over from other donors' samples.

The CDR3 here is CASSFRGASQPQHF. CDR3 coding DNA: TGTGCCAGCAGCTTCAGAGGGGCGAGTCAGCCCCAGCATTTT. The chain is built from TRBV5-6 and TRBJ1-5; TRBD1 is a possible D gene (5 bases). This CDR3 region has 14 residues. V was pared by 2 bases and J by 6 bases, with 12 bases between. Germline CDR1 SGHDT, CDR2 YYEEEE.